At least ten counts were recorded for the clone carrying this T cell receptor beta chain. Its target is unknown. This specimen includes other DNA sequences encoding the same CDR3. Study processing details: Clinicopathological groups differed in CDR3, with these differences serving to build a distant-metastasis classifier for papillary thyroid cancer. TCRdb re-called the PCR reads through MiXCR. TCRdb, rather than the study authors, made the V and J calls. The sample lists tens of thousands of clones; about 12% were seen once. This entry comes from a study of metastatic and nonmetastatic thyroid tumors. Study in general: Repertoire comparisons spanned blood and tumor or nodule tissue from malignant and benign thyroid patients. General study points: Significantly higher TCR beta diversity was reportedly seen in malignant thyroid tumors than benign nodules, in blood and tumor.

Germline CDR1 is LGHDT and CDR2 is YNNKEL (reference sequence). V gave up 0 bases and J gave up 2 bases, with 14 bases separating them. CDR3 length: 17 residues. Ahead of thyroid surgery, no patient had received treatment of any kind. Sequencing used tumor tissue. This sequence was found in a female donor with papillary thyroid cancer or a benign thyroid nodule (not recorded which). Some clones in this sample may be carry-over from other donors' samples. The chain employs TRBV3-1 and TRBJ1-3, with D hard to call. The CDR3 DNA sequence: TGTGCCAGCAGCCAAGATAGGTTGGGAGGGACTGGAAACACCATATATTTT. As protein: CASSQDRLGGTGNTIYF. Looking up the rest from reference TRBV3-1 and TRBJ1-3 gives the full variable domain: DTAVSQTPKYLVTQMGNDKSIKCEQNLGHDTMYWYKQDSKKFLKIMFSYNNKELIINETVPNRFSPKSPDKAHLNLHINSLELGDSAVYFCASSQDRLGGTGNTIYFGEGSWLTVV.